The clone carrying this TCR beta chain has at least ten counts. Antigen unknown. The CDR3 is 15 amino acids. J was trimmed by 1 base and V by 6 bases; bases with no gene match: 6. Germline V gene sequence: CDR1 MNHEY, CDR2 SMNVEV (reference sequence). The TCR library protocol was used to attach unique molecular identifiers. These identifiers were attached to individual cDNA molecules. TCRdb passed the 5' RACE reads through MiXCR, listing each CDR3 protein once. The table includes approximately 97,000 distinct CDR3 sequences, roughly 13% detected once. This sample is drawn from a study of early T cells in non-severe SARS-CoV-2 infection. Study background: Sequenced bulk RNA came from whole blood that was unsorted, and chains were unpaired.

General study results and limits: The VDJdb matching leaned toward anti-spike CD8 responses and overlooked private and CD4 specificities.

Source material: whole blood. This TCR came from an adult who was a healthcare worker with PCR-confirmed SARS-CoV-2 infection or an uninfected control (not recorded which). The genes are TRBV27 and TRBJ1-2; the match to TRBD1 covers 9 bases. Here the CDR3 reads CASRATGGSNYGYTF. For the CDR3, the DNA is TGTGCCAGCAGAGCCACAGGGGGCAGTAACTATGGCTACACCTTC.